This T cell receptor beta chain was identified during a study of T-cell reconstitution after alpha-beta-depleted transplantation in children. General study results and limits: One year after transplant, T-cell counts and diversity came mostly from newly produced T cells.

V lost 7 bases and J lost 8, with 12 bases in between. The germline CDR1 and CDR2 sequences are DFQATT and SNEGSKA (reference sequence). The CDR3 loop spans 11 amino acids. This clonotype was counted many times. Its antigen is undetermined. Construction of the TCRbeta library involved unique molecular identifiers. MiXCR was run by TCRdb on the PCR reads, yielding one entry per CDR3 protein. This sample carries roughly 300,000 distinct CDR3 sequences, under 14% of them seen once, and the ten largest clones take around 20%. The sequence came from a male patient aged 2 to 10 who had a stem cell transplant for chronic granulomatous disease, so the T cells may come from the graft donor. This specimen was peripheral blood, taken 180 days after TCRalphabeta/CD19-depleted stem cell transplant. The J gene is TRBJ2-4, the V gene TRBV20-1; D remains unclear. As DNA, the CDR3 is TGCAGTGGGGGTTGGTATGACATTCAGTACTTC. This encodes CSGGWYDIQYF.